This T cell receptor beta chain was identified during a study of T cells in Graves' hyperthyroidism and ophthalmopathy. Findings and caveats of the study: Prediction of ophthalmopathy progression came a median around 7.1 months pre-onset. Peripheral blood also featured most of the thyroid clonotypes expanded above 0.001.

V lost 2 bases to trimming and J lost 7 bases, with 6 bases between them. Germline values: CDR1 MGHRA, CDR2 YSYEKL. The CDR3 contains 12 residues. This clonotype was counted only a few times. Its specificity is not known. Graves' hyperthyroidism without ophthalmopathy progression within 18 months was termed stable. Lactation, pregnancy, other autoimmune disease or uncontrolled infection led to exclusion of patients. Researchers took RNA transcripts and amplified the TCR beta CDR3 regions from them. During a first-round RT-PCR of the TCR CDR3, the HTBI primer set was used. TCRdb independently ran MiXCR on the multiplex PCR reads; one entry per CDR3 protein. The table lists about 350,000 distinct CDR3 sequences, roughly 14% of them singletons, with under 30% in the top ten.

The receptor comes from a woman aged 30 to 39 with Graves' hyperthyroidism. Material: blood. V is TRBV4-1 and J is TRBJ1-5, with D unresolved. The CDR3 DNA follows: TGCGCCAGCAGCCAACCCCAACAGCCCCAGCATTTT. It encodes CASSQPQQPQHF.